The present TCR beta chain was sequenced within a study of radiation and T cells in renal cell carcinoma (dated by TCRdb to the early 2020s). Background on the whole study: The samples were obtained from a clinical trial, where primary renal cell carcinomas were treated with 15 Gy stereotactic body radiation therapy and then removed by nephrectomy 4 weeks afterward. TCR beta sequencing covered fewer than 60 samples in total, comprising around 25 tumors and approximately 27 peripheral blood samples. A total of about 4 million unique CDR3 nucleotide sequences, encoding 2.7 million or so unique CDR3 amino acid sequences, were found across all 50 or so samples. What the work shows at the level of the full study, not this receptor alone: Changes in the blood repertoire were not tracked past 4 weeks after treatment. Effects of radiation dose or scheduling on the TCR repertoire could not be addressed with the single-armed trial design. In blood, the top tumor clonotypes increased from baseline to 2 weeks after radiation and then shrank by 4 weeks, which suggests a temporary expansion of tumor-resident clones. Because no pretreatment tumor biopsies were available, whether clonotypes were present in the tumor at baseline could not be determined.

CDR1 and CDR2 (MGHDK, SYGVNS) derive from the germline V gene. The cysteine opens and the phenylalanine closes a CDR3 of 16 amino acids. The kept DNA is CDR3 alone, 48 bases in frame from the first base. Germline trimming: 8 bases from V, 5 bases from J; junction bases outside gene matches: 8. In light of the paper, this sample's time point label describes: baseline pretreatment blood. What this sample's treatment or condition label stands for: 15 Gy SBRT to primary tumor, nephrectomy 4 weeks later. To follow tumor-enriched clonotypes, serial peripheral blood was collected from radiation-treated patients at baseline and at 2 weeks and 4 weeks after SBRT. Renal cell carcinoma with clear cell pathology was present in all patients. The QIAamp DNA Blood Mini Kit (Qiagen) was used to prepare genomic DNA for TCR sequencing. Only samples passing all quality control checks were included in the analyses. Remarks on this clone: It lacks a known antigen. The sample holds no much larger clone one base away, and base qualities are not on file.

TCR beta libraries were generated from genomic DNA with the immunoSEQ kit, following the manufacturer's recommendations. Library preparation used a first multiplex PCR with proprietary primers, then a second PCR adding unique barcodes, with bead cleanups after each round. Each sample batch included a kit-provided positive control reaction and a negative control reaction. The final libraries were assessed on an Agilent 4200 TapeStation D1000 ScreenTape, pooled by volume, and quantified by qPCR. Sequencing was performed on an Illumina NextSeq500 using a MidOutput 150-cycle cartridge, with 156 Read1 cycles, 15 Index1 cycles, and the kit custom primers. The pooled library was loaded at around 1 pM with about 20% PhiX control spiked in. The source study handled its data this way. The vendor-processed data were analyzed in R, and a clonotype was defined as all T cells that share the same CDR3 nucleotide sequence. In the clone abundance analyses, frequencies in each sample were normalized to that sample's 10,000 most abundant clones. Before analysis, public T cell clones were removed, and these numbered fewer than six per sample on average. A difference in abundance of at least 32-fold between compartments was used to define tumor-enriched and baseline blood-enriched clonotypes. A beta-binomial differential abundance model was used to identify clonotypes that were expanded or contracted between blood time points. Tumor-blood repertoire similarity was measured with the Baroni-Urbani and Buser coefficient, and group comparisons used two-tailed Wilcoxon tests in R. The source is immuneACCESS, and TCRdb retained only in-frame sequences with V and J called. Part of the clones is not carried over; for the studies checked, unresolved V genes explain less than half of this, and the remainder is unexplained. That table gives V, J and clone size, and the DNA gave D and trimming. The sample data list 130,000 or so clones, and 83% of these were observed just once. The ten largest make up under 30% of the sample.

The V and J segments used are TRBV25-1 and TRBJ2-2, with 13 central nucleotides matching TRBD2. The sample in question was blood, obtained from a patient whose treatment included radiotherapy and nephrectomy. The receptor was isolated from a woman in her fifties or sixties with renal cell carcinoma. CDR3 reads: CASSTTSGGATGELFF. The DNA sequence is as follows: TGTGCCAGCTCGACTACTAGCGGGGGGGCTACCGGGGAGCTGTTTTTT. The full variable domain, completed from the reference TRBV25-1 and TRBJ2-2 proteins outside the CDR3, reads EADIYQTPRYLVIGTGKKITLECSQTMGHDKMYWYQQDPGMELHLIHYSYGVNSTEKGDLSSESTVSRIRTEHFPLTLESARPSHTSQYLCASSTTSGGATGELFFGEGSRLTVL.